A single T cell receptor (beta chain) is shown here with its context. Its matching antigen is unknown. V lost 5 bases to trimming and J lost 0 bases, with 19 bases between them. The germline V gene has CDR1 MDHEN and CDR2 SYDVKM. This CDR3 has 17 amino acids. TCRdb itself ran the PCR reads through MiXCR, one entry per CDR3 protein. The repertoire holds fewer than 15,000 distinct CDR3 sequences, with 69% as singletons. This sample was included in a study of vaccination and CD4 T cells after COVID-19. Whole-study results and caveats: In convalescent patients, 304 of 307 vaccine-specific clones were mono-reactive for SARS-CoV-2 spike.

This receptor was identified in a human donor who had recovered from COVID-19. The J gene is TRBJ1-2, the V gene TRBV28; maybe TRBD1 (6 bases). The specimen was CD4+ T cells from blood, collected after SARS-CoV-2 vaccination. CDR3 nucleotide sequence: TGTGCCAGCAGTCGTACGTACAGGGAAGGGGCTAACTATGGCTACACCTTC. Its protein is CASSRTYREGANYGYTF.